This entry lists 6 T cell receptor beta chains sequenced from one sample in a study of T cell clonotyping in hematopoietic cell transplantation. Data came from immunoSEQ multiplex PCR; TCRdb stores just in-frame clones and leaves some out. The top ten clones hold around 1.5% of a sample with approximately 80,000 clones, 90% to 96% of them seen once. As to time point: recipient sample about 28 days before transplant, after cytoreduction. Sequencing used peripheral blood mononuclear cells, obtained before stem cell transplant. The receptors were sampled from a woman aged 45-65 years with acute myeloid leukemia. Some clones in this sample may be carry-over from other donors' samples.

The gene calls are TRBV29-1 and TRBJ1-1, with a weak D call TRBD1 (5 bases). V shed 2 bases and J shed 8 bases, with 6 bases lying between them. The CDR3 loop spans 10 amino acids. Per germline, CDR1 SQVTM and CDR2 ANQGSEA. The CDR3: CSVEQGEAFF. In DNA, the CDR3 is TGCAGCGTTGAACAGGGAGAAGCTTTCTTT. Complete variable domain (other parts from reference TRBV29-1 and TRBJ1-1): SAVISQKPSRDICQRGTSLTIQCQVDSQVTMMFWYRQQPGQSLTLIATANQGSEATYESGFVIDKFPISRPNLTFSTLTVSNMSPEDSSIYLCSVEQGEAFFGQGTRLTVV.

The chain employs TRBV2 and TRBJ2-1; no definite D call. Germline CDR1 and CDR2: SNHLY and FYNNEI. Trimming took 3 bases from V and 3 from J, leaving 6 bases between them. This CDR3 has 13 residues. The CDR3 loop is CASSDWSYNEQFF. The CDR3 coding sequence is TGTGCCAGCAGTGATTGGAGCTACAATGAGCAGTTCTTC.

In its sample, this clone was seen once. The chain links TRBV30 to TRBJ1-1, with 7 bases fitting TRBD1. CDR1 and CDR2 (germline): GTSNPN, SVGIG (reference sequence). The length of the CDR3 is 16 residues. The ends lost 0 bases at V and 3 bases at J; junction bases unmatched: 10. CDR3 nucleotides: TGTGCCTGGAGTGTACAGGCAGGGGGACGCGACACTGAAGCTTTCTTT. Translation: CAWSVQAGGRDTEAFF.

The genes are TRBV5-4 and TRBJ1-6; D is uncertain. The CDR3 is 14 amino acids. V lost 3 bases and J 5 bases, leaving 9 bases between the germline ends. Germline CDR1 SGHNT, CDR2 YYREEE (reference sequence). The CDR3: CASSSTANNSPLHF. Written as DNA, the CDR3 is TGTGCCAGCAGCTCTACAGCGAATAATTCACCCCTCCACTTT.

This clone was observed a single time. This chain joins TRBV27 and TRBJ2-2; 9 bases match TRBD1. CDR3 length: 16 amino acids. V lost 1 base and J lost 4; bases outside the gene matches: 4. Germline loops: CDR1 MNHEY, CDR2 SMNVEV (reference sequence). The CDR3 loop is CASSLFGTGTTGELFF. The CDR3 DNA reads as TGTGCCAGCAGTTTATTCGGGACAGGGACCACCGGGGAGCTGTTTTTT.

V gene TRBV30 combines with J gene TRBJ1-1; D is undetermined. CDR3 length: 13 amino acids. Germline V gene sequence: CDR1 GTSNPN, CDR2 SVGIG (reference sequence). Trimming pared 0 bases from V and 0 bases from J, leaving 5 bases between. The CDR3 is CAWSVPLNTEAFF. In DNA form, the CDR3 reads TGTGCCTGGAGTGTACCCTTGAACACTGAAGCTTTCTTT.